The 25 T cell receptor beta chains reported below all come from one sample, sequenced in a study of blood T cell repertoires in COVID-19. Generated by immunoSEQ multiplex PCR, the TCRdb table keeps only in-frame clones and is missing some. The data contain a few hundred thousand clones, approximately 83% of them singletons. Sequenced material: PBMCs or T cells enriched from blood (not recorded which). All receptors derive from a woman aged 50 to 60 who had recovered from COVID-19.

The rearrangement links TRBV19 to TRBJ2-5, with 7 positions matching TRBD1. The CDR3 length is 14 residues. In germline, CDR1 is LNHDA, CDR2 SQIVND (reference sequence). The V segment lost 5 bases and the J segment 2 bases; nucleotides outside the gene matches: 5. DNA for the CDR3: TGTGCCAGTAGTTCGGGACAGCTACAAGAGACCCAGTACTTC. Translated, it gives CASSSGQLQETQYF.

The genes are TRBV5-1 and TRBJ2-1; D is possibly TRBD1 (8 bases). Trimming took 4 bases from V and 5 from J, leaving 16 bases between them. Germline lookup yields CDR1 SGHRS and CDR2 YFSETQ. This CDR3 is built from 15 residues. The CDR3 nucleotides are TGCGCCAGCAGCCAAGGACAGGGAGGGGACAATGAGCAGTTCTTC. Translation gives CASSQGQGGDNEQFF.

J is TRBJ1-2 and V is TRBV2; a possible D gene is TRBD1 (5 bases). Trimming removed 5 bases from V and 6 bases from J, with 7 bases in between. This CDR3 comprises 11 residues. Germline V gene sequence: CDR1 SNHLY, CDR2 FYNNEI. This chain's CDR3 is CASSRGDGYTF. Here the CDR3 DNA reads TGTGCCAGCAGTCGGGGGGATGGCTACACCTTC. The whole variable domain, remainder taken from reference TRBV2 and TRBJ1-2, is EPEVTQTPSHQVTQMGQEVILRCVPISNHLYFYWYRQILGQKVEFLVSFYNNEISEKSEIFDDQFSVERPDGSNFTLKIRSTKLEDSAMYFCASSRGDGYTFGSGTRLTVV.

The CDR3 DNA reads as TGTGCCAGCAGCTTAGGGGGGCTCGGTCAGCCCCAGCATTTT. As protein: CASSLGGLGQPQHF. This rearrangement joins TRBV7-8 to TRBJ1-5; maybe TRBD1 (6 bases). The germline V gene has CDR1 SGHVS and CDR2 FQNEAQ. Trimming took 1 base from V and 6 from J, leaving 10 bases between them. The CDR3 contains 14 residues.

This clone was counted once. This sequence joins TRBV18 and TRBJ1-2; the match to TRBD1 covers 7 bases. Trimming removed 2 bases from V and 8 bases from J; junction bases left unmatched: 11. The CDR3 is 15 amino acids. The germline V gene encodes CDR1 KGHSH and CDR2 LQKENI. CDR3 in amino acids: CASSPERDSRLGYTF. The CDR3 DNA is TGTGCCAGCTCACCAGAACGGGACAGCCGTCTCGGCTACACCTTC. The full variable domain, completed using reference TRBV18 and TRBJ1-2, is NAGVMQNPRHLVRRRGQEARLRCSPMKGHSHVYWYRQLPEEGLKFMVYLQKENIIDESGMPKERFSAEFPKEGPSILRIQQVVRGDSAAYFCASSPERDSRLGYTFGSGTRLTVV.

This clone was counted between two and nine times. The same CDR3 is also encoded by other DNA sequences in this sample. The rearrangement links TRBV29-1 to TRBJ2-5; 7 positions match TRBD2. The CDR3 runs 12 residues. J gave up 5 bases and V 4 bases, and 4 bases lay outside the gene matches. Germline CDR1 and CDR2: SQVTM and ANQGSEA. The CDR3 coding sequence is TGCAGCGTTGGAAGGGAGGGGGAGACCCAGTACTTC. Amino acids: CSVGREGETQYF.

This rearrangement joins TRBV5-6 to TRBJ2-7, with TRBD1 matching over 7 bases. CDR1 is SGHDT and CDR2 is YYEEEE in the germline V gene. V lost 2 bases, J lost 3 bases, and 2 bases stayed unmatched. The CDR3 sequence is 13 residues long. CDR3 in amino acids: CASSFGTDYEQYF. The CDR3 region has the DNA TGTGCCAGCAGCTTCGGGACAGACTACGAGCAGTACTTC. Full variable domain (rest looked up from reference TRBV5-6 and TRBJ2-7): DAGVTQSPTHLIKTRGQQVTLRCSPKSGHDTVSWYQQALGQGPQFIFQYYEEEERQRGNFPDRFSGHQFPNYSSELNVNALLLGDSALYLCASSFGTDYEQYFGPGTRLTVT.

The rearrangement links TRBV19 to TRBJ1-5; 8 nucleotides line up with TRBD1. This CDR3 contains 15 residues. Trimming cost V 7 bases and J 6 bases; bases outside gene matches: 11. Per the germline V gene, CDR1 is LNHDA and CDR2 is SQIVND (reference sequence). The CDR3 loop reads CASTPTGASFQPQHF. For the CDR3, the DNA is TGTGCCAGTACCCCGACAGGGGCGAGCTTTCAGCCCCAGCATTTT.

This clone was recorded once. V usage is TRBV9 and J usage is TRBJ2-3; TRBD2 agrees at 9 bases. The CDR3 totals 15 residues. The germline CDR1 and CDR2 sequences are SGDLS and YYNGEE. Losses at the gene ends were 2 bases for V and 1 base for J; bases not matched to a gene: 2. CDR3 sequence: CASSVAGGRTDTQYF. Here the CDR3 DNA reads TGTGCCAGCAGCGTTGCGGGAGGGCGCACAGATACGCAGTATTTT.

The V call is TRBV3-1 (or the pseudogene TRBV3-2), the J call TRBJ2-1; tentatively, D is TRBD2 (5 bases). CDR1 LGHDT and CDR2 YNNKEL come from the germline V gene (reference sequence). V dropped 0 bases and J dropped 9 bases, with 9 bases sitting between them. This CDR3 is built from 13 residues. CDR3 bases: TGTGCCAGCAGCCAAGAGGCGACTACTGAGCAGTTCTTC. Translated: CASSQEATTEQFF.

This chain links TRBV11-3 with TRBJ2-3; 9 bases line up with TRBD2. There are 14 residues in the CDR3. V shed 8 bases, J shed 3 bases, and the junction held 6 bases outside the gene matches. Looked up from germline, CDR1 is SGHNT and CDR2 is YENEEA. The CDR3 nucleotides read TGTGCCAGCCGTCGCAGCGGGAGGACAGATACGCAGTATTTT. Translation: CASRRSGRTDTQYF.

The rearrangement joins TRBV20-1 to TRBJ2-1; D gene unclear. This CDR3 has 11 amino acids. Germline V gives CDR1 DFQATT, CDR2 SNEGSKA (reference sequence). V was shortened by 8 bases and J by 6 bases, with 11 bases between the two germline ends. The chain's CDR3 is CSQTYLNEQFF. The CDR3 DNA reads TGCAGTCAAACTTACCTCAATGAGCAGTTCTTC.

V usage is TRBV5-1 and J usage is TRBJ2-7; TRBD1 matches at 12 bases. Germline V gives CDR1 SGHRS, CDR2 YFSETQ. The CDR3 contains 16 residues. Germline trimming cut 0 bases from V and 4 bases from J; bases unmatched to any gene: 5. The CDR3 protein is CASSLAGTGGWYEQYF. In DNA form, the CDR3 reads TGCGCCAGCAGCTTGGCCGGGACAGGGGGCTGGTACGAGCAGTACTTC. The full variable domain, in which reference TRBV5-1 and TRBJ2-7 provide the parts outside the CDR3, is KAGVTQTPRYLIKTRGQQVTLSCSPISGHRSVSWYQQTPGQGLQFLFEYFSETQRNKGNFPGRFSGRQFSNSRSEMNVSTLELGDSALYLCASSLAGTGGWYEQYFGPGTRLTVT.

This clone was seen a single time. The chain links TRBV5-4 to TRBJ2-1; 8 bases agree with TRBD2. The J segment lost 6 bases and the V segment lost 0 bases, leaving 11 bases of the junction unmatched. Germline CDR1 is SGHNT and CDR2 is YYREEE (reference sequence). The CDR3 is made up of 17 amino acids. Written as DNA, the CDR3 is TGTGCCAGCAGCTTGGGAGGTCTCGGGAGGGGGGGCAATGAGCAGTTCTTC. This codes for CASSLGGLGRGGNEQFF.

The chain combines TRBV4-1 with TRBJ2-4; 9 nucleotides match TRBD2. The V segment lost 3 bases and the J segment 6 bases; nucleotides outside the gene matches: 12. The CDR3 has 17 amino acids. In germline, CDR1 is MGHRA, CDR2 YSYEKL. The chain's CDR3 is CASSQGTSSGLRNIQYF. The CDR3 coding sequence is TGCGCCAGCAGCCAGGGGACTAGCAGCGGTTTGCGAAACATTCAGTACTTC.

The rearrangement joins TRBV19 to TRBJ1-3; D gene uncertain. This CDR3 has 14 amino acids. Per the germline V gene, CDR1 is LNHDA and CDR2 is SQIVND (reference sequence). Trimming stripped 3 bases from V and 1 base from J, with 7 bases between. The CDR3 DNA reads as TGTGCCAGTAGTATGCGGGGTTCTGGAAACACCATATATTTT. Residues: CASSMRGSGNTIYF.

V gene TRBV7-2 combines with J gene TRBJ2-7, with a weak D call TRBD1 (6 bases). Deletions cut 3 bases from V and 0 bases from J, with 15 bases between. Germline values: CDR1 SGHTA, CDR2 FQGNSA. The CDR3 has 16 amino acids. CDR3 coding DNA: TGTGCCAGCAGCTTGATACAGGGCCCCCTCTCCTACGAGCAGTACTTC. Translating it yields CASSLIQGPLSYEQYF.

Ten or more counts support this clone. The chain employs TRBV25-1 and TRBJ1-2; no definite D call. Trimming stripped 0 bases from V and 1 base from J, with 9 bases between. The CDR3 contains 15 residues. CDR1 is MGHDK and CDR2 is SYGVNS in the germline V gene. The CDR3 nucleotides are TGTGCCAGCAGTGAATATATACAAAATAACTATGGCTACACCTTC. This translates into CASSEYIQNNYGYTF.

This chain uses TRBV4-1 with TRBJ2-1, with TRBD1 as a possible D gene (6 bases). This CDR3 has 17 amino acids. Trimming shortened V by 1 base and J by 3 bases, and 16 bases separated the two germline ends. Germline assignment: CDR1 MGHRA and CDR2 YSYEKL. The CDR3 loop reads CASSQASDSYIYNEQFF. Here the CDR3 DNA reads TGCGCCAGCAGCCAAGCGTCGGACAGCTATATCTACAATGAGCAGTTCTTC.

Here the CDR3 DNA reads TGCGCCAGCAGTGGGCAGGGGGGCATTCGAAGTGAGCAGTTCTTC. This gives the protein CASSGQGGIRSEQFF. This chain uses TRBV5-1 with TRBJ2-1; D perhaps matches TRBD1 (7 bases). CDR1 and CDR2 (germline): SGHRS, YFSETQ. V lost 5 bases to trimming and J lost 9 bases, with 21 bases between them. CDR3 size: 15 residues.

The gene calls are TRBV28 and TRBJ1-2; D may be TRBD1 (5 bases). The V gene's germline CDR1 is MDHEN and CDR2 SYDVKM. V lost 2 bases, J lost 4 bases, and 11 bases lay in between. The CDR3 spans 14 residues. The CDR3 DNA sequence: TGTGCCAGCAGTTTAGGGGCGGCTCTCTATGGCTACACCTTC. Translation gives CASSLGAALYGYTF.

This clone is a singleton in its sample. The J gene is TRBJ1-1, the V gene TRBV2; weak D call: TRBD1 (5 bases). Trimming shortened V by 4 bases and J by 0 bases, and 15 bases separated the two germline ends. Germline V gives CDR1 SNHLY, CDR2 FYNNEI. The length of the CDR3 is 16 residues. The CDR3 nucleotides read TGTGCCAGCAGTGTTCAGGGCGGGGGAGTGAACACTGAAGCTTTCTTT. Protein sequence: CASSVQGGGVNTEAFF.

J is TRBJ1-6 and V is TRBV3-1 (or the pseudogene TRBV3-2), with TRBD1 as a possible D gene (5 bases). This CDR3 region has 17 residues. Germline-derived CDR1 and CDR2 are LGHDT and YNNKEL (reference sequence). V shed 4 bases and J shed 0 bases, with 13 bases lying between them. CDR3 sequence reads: CASSPGHLSSYNSPLHF. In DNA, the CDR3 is TGTGCCAGCAGCCCCGGACACCTGAGCTCCTATAATTCACCCCTCCACTTT.

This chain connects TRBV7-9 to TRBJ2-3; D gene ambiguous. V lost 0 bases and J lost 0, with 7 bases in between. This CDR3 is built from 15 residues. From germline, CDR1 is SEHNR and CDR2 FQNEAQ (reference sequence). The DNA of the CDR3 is TGTGCCAGCAGCTTAGCAGCTAGTAGCACAGATACGCAGTATTTT. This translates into CASSLAASSTDTQYF.

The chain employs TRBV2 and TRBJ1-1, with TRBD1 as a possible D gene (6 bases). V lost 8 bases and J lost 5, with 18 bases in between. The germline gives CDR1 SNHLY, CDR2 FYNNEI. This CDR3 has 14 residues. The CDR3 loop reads CASRTSGAGTEAFF. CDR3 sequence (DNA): TGTGCCAGCCGGACGTCAGGGGCTGGAACTGAAGCTTTCTTT.